This T cell receptor beta chain was sequenced for a study of PD-1 blockade in classical Hodgkin lymphoma (dated by TCRdb to about 2020). Describing the broader study: Nivolumab dosing was 3 mg/kg intravenously every 2 weeks, continuing until either disease progression or unacceptable toxicity. A peripheral blood immune signature of response to PD-1 blockade in classical Hodgkin lymphoma was defined using TCR beta sequencing and CyTOF.

Per the publication, the time point label means: cycle 1 day 1 (C1D1), immediately before nivolumab initiation. Relapse after autologous stem cell transplantation had occurred in all trial patients, and cohorts A, B and C were distinguished by prior brentuximab vedotin exposure. A total of under 70 patients with relapsed/refractory classical Hodgkin lymphoma made up the trial cohort, and each patient's best overall response was complete response, partial response or progressive disease. In the multi-cohort phase II CheckMate 205 trial, trial patients received single-agent nivolumab. An independent review committee assessed best overall response by applying the 2007 International Working Group response criteria. Trial PBMCs were collected immediately before nivolumab initiation (C1D1) and during therapy at cycle 2 day 1 and cycle 4 day 1. Peripheral blood was collected in 8 mL Vacutainer Cell Preparation Tubes, from which PBMCs were isolated by centrifugation and then cryopreserved.

The CDR3 runs 15 amino acids, cysteine and phenylalanine included. CDR3 DNA is the only sequence kept; it has 45 bases, read in frame from the first base. According to the germline V gene, CDR1 reads SNHLY and CDR2 reads FYNNEI. Relative to germline, V is 2 bases shorter and J is 0 bases shorter, with 8 bases between their ends. The paper as a whole reports these results and caveats: Baseline diversity similar to that of newly diagnosed patients was observed in trial patients achieving complete response, whereas significantly lower diversity was observed in partial responders and progressors. Lower diversity was seen in patients whose nivolumab began less than 1 year after ASCT, and these patients were left out of later analyses so that immune reconstitution would not confound the results. The study was restricted to a single clinical trial cohort, and the causes of repertoire differences, possibly disease activity or prior therapy, were left undefined. Baseline TCR diversity was reported to be lower in newly diagnosed patients than in healthy donors and to be lower still in relapsed/refractory patients. By C4D1, a significant rise was seen in CD4+ TCR diversity but not in CD8+ TCR diversity (p=0.0027 vs p=0.16), and the rise was most apparent among complete responders (p=0.02).

Remarks on this clone: This receptor's antigen is unknown. No quality values exist for individual bases; no much larger clone is one base distant.

Genomic DNA was extracted with the Qiagen DNeasy kit from unsorted PBMCs and from negatively selected CD4+ and CD8+ fractions. Amplification of TCR beta CDR3 regions was done by immunoSEQ multiplex PCR with primers that anneal to V and J segments. A synthetic immune receptor repertoire was used to minimize amplification bias, and any residual bias was removed computationally once sequencing was done. In the paper's pipeline: Repertoire diversity was quantified as the Shannon entropy index using custom Python scripts. Unsorted, CD4+ and CD8+ repertoires were analyzed separately, except in combined analyses where CD4+ and CD8+ sequences were merged in silico. Clonal expansion was defined as a frequency increase of at least 2-fold after treatment compared with C1D1, and clones undetected at baseline were assigned a pseudocount of 0.5. Singleton clones were defined as clones with 0 or 1 copy at C1D1, and non-singleton clones were defined as clones with 2 or more copies. By matching protein sequences in sorted samples from the same patient, clones expanded in unsorted samples were annotated as CD4+, CD8+ or unknown. Wilcoxon tests on paired samples were used to test changes in diversity from C1D1 to C4D1. Not all clones reach the TCRdb copy of this immuneACCESS table, which keeps in-frame sequences only. Checked studies attribute under half of the gap to unresolved V genes and leave the rest unexplained. The DNA was the basis for D and trimming; V, J and clone size are from that table. The sample includes roughly 92,000 clones, with more than 90% observed a single time. In total, the top ten clones hold 2.8% of the sample.

The V and J segments used are TRBV2 and TRBJ1-5; TRBD1 is a possible D gene, resting on 5 matching bases. Sequencing used peripheral blood mononuclear cells (PBMCs), obtained at baseline. This clonotype originated in a human donor with classical Hodgkin lymphoma. The DNA reads as follows: TGTGCCAGCAGTGAACAGGGCCTTAGCAATCAGCCCCAGCATTTT. Translated, it reads CASSEQGLSNQPQHF.